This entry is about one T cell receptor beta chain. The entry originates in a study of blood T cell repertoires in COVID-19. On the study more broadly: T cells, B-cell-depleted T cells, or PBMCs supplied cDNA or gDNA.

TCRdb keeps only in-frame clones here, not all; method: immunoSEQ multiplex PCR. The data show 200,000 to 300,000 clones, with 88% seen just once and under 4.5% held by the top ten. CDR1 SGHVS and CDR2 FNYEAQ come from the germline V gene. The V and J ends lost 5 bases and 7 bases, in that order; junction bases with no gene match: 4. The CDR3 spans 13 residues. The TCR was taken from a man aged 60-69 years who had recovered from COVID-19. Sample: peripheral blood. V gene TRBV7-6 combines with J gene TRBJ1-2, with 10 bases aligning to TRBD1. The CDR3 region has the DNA TGTGCCAGCAGCCCGGGACAGGGGTTTGGCTACACCTTC. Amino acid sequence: CASSPGQGFGYTF. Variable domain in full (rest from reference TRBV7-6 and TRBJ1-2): GAGVSQSPRYKVTKRGQDVALRCDPISGHVSLYWYRQALGQGPEFLTYFNYEAQQDKSGLPNDRFSAERPEGSISTLTIQRTEQRDSAMYRCASSPGQGFGYTFGSGTRLTVV.